This T cell receptor beta chain derives from a study of cytomegalovirus exposure and HLA in healthy donors. Study findings and constraints: TCR beta chain V- and J-gene trimming was linked, in a later analysis, to a missense variant in DCLRE1C. A classifier reportedly called cytomegalovirus status with high sensitivity and specificity.

PCR amplification relied on 60 Vbeta primers (plus 13 Jbeta primers). Clones were sequenced by immunoSEQ multiplex PCR, and TCRdb holds only the in-frame ones, with some missing. The profile shows some 160,000 clones, around 73% of them singletons. This CDR3 has 14 amino acids. Germline CDR1 and CDR2: MNHNY and SVGAGI (reference sequence). The V gene end was trimmed by 4 bases and the J gene end by 9 bases; junction bases not matched to a gene: 12. As for this clone: Its antigen remains unidentified.

Sample: PBMCs. This sequence was found in a male donor in good health and CMV-seronegative. The V gene is TRBV6-6, the J gene TRBJ2-7, with TRBD2 matching 7 bases. DNA of the CDR3: TGTGCCAGCAGTTTAGGCGGGAGAGTCGAGGTGCAGTACTTC. Translating gives CASSLGGRVEVQYF.